This TCR beta chain is drawn from a study of cytomegalovirus exposure and HLA in healthy donors. Whole-study results and caveats: V segments that were indistinguishable, TRBV6-2 and TRBV6-3 among them, were omitted from analysis.

Comment on this clone: As yet, its antigen is unknown.

PCR amplification relied on 60 Vbeta primers (plus 13 Jbeta primers). Profiling relied on immunoSEQ multiplex PCR, and the TCRdb table lists in-frame clones only, not all of them. The sample has some 91,000 clones, about nine tenths seen once; the top ten hold 8.5% to 10%. Germline V gene sequence: CDR1 SGHTA, CDR2 FQGNSA. The CDR3 totals 14 residues. V dropped 4 bases and J dropped 6; count of bases not matched to a gene: 5. The rearrangement links TRBV7-2 to TRBJ2-2; 7 bases fit TRBD1. The sequencing input was PBMCs. The origin of this receptor is a young man in good health and CMV-seropositive. DNA for the CDR3: TGTGCCAGCAGCTGGACAGGATTTTCCGGGGAGCTGTTTTTT. Amino acids: CASSWTGFSGELFF.